These T cell receptor beta chains were read from a single sample in a study of early T cells in non-severe SARS-CoV-2 infection. TCRdb analysed the 5' RACE reads with MiXCR anew, one entry per CDR3 protein. Among 20,000 to 25,000 distinct CDR3 sequences listed, under 4.5% were seen once. The sample comprised whole blood. The receptors here all came from an adult who was a healthcare worker with PCR-confirmed SARS-CoV-2 infection or an uninfected control (not recorded which). CDR3s include the opening cysteine and the closing phenylalanine or tryptophan. Each record gives: clone size, V gene, D gene, J gene, CDR3 protein, CDR3 DNA. The D gene is left open where the match is weak. Clone sizes are given selectively: once, few, many, or a class where the clone is expanded.

NA,TRBV10-2,TRBD2,TRBJ2-3,CASSETSGFTDTQYF,TGCGCCAGCAGTGAGACTAGCGGGTTCACAGATACGCAGTATTTT
medium-sized,TRBV13,NA,TRBJ1-2,CASSFNHDYGYTF,TGTGCCAGCAGCTTCAACCATGACTATGGCTACACCTTC
many,TRBV30,NA,TRBJ1-2,CAWSPANYGYTF,TGTGCCTGGAGTCCGGCGAACTATGGCTACACCTTC
many,TRBV6-5,TRBD2,TRBJ2-7,CASSASGSSYEQYF,TGTGCCAGCAGTGCAAGCGGGAGCTCCTACGAGCAGTACTTC
many,TRBV7-2,TRBD1,TRBJ1-2,CASSLGGQHSSYGYTF,TGTGCCAGCAGCTTAGGGGGACAGCACTCAAGCTATGGCTACACCTTC
many,TRBV20-1,TRBD2,TRBJ2-3,CSATPIPGLAGGRGVYTQYF,TGCAGTGCTACACCGATCCCCGGACTAGCGGGGGGGCGGGGTGTTTATACGCAGTATTTT
many,TRBV20-1,NA,TRBJ2-7,CSASRGSREQYF,TGCAGTGCTTCCCGGGGATCTAGGGAGCAGTACTTC
NA,TRBV20-1,NA,TRBJ1-2,CSARSDRRGQGYTF,TGCAGTGCTAGATCGGACAGACGAGGGCAAGGCTACACCTTC
few,TRBV12-3/TRBV12-4,NA,TRBJ2-2,CASNLGTSWTGELFF,TGTGCCAGCAATCTGGGGACCTCGTGGACCGGGGAGCTGTTTTTT
many,TRBV10-3,NA,TRBJ2-7,CAISDPKDSKTIQQYF,TGTGCCATCAGTGACCCGAAGGACAGTAAAACTATCCAGCAGTACTTC
many,TRBV30,NA,TRBJ1-6,CATTGDTYNSPLHF,TGTGCCACCACCGGGGATACCTATAATTCACCCCTCCACTTT
many,TRBV24-1,TRBD1,TRBJ2-3,CATSDSTGTADTQYF,TGTGCCACCAGTGACTCGACAGGGACGGCAGATACGCAGTATTTT
medium-sized,TRBV9,NA,TRBJ1-5,CASSVDGGGQPQHF,TGTGCCAGCAGCGTAGACGGGGGAGGCCAGCCCCAGCATTTT
many,TRBV12-3/TRBV12-4,TRBD1,TRBJ2-3,CASTWTGRKGAQYF,TGTGCCAGCACCTGGACAGGGAGAAAGGGTGCGCAGTATTTT
many,TRBV5-1,TRBD2,TRBJ2-7,CASSLARGDPYEQYF,TGCGCCAGCAGCTTGGCGCGGGGGGACCCCTACGAGCAGTACTTC
few,TRBV19,NA,TRBJ2-3,CARPGACTDTQYF,TGTGCCAGACCAGGAGCCTGCACAGATACGCAGTATTTT
many,TRBV30,TRBD2,TRBJ2-5,CAWDSGDETQYF,TGTGCCTGGGATAGCGGGGACGAGACCCAGTACTTC
medium-sized,TRBV6-6,TRBD1,TRBJ2-5,CAIATTQGRGKQETQYF,TGTGCCATCGCGACCACACAGGGGCGTGGAAAGCAAGAGACCCAGTACTTC
many,TRBV12-3/TRBV12-4,NA,TRBJ2-5,CASSPGLQETQYF,TGTGCCAGCAGCCCGGGACTTCAAGAGACCCAGTACTTC
many,TRBV20-1,NA,TRBJ1-2,CSASTGTSYGYTF,TGCAGTGCTAGTACCGGGACGAGCTATGGCTACACCTTC
many,TRBV5-4,NA,TRBJ1-2,CASSLEGRTGYGYTF,TGTGCCAGCAGCTTGGAAGGTCGGACGGGCTATGGCTACACCTTC
NA,TRBV14,NA,TRBJ2-5,CASSQVGRVGGTQYF,TGTGCCAGCAGCCAAGTCGGCAGGGTCGGGGGGACCCAGTACTTC
few,TRBV9,TRBD1,TRBJ2-7,CASSVGGPGGAEQYF,TGTGCCAGCAGCGTAGGAGGGCCAGGGGGAGCCGAGCAGTACTTC
NA,TRBV7-9,TRBD1,TRBJ2-5,CASSLAGTGGEETQYF,TGTGCCAGCAGCTTAGCGGGGACAGGGGGCGAGGAGACCCAGTACTTC
NA,TRBV9,NA,TRBJ2-3,CASSRRRGSTDTQYF,TGTGCCAGCAGCCGCCGGAGGGGGAGCACAGATACGCAGTATTTT
many,TRBV5-1,NA,TRBJ1-1,CASSDWGLNTEAFF,TGCGCCAGCAGTGATTGGGGATTGAACACTGAAGCTTTCTTT
many,TRBV20-1,NA,TRBJ2-5,CSARDGGFAETQYF,TGCAGTGCTAGAGATGGGGGGTTCGCGGAGACCCAGTACTTC
medium-sized,TRBV29-1,NA,TRBJ1-1,CSGRSLLNTEAFF,TGCAGCGGCCGGAGCCTATTGAACACTGAAGCTTTCTTT
many,TRBV7-9,TRBD1,TRBJ2-7,CASSPRQGRIFYEQYF,TGTGCCAGCAGCCCTCGACAGGGTAGGATTTTCTACGAGCAGTACTTC
many,TRBV20-1,TRBD2,TRBJ2-1,CSARASPGLANEQFF,TGCAGTGCTAGAGCGTCCCCGGGACTAGCCAATGAGCAGTTCTTC
few,TRBV12-3/TRBV12-4,NA,TRBJ2-6,CASSPVGAGANVLTF,TGTGCCAGCAGCCCCGTGGGGGCTGGGGCCAACGTCCTGACTTTC
many,TRBV4-2,TRBD1,TRBJ2-7,CASSQVRFGDRASYEQYF,TGTGCCAGCAGCCAAGTTCGGTTTGGGGACAGGGCTTCCTACGAGCAGTACTTC
NA,TRBV7-8,NA,TRBJ2-5,CASSPRFQETQYF,TGTGCCAGCAGTCCCAGATTCCAAGAGACCCAGTACTTC
few,TRBV27,NA,TRBJ1-2,CASSFSPNYGYTF,TGTGCCAGCAGTTTTTCTCCGAACTATGGCTACACCTTC
medium-sized,TRBV7-3,NA,TRBJ1-1,CASSLTPGDNTEAFF,TGTGCCAGCAGCTTAACTCCAGGGGATAACACTGAAGCTTTCTTT
NA,TRBV3-1,TRBD2,TRBJ2-7,CASSLLASRPGEQYF,TGTGCCAGCAGCCTACTAGCGTCCCGTCCGGGCGAGCAGTACTTC
few,TRBV20-1,NA,TRBJ2-3,CSASGGPKDTQYF,TGCAGTGCGTCGGGGGGCCCGAAAGATACGCAGTATTTT
NA,TRBV6-2/TRBV6-3,NA,TRBJ2-1,CASSDRVGLQFF,TGTGCCAGCAGTGATCGGGTAGGACTGCAGTTCTTC
few,TRBV11-3,TRBD1,TRBJ1-3,CASSSPRDRALSGNTIYF,TGTGCCAGCAGCTCCCCCCGGGACAGGGCCCTCTCTGGAAACACCATATATTTT
many,TRBV29-1,NA,TRBJ2-3,CSVEASSFSTDTQYF,TGCAGCGTTGAAGCGTCTTCGTTCAGCACAGATACGCAGTATTTT
NA,TRBV6-2/TRBV6-3,NA,TRBJ1-1,CASSYSGAKNTEAFF,TGTGCCAGCAGTTACTCAGGGGCAAAGAACACTGAAGCTTTCTTT
many,TRBV3-1,NA,TRBJ1-1,CASSPRPVPMNTEAFF,TGTGCCAGCAGCCCTCGGCCGGTGCCTATGAACACTGAAGCTTTCTTT
NA,TRBV11-2,NA,TRBJ2-5,CASSLMGGGETQYF,TGTGCCAGCAGCTTAATGGGGGGTGGAGAGACCCAGTACTTC
many,TRBV14,NA,TRBJ2-2,CASSQHTGELFF,TGTGCCAGCAGCCAACACACCGGGGAGCTGTTTTTT
NA,TRBV2,NA,TRBJ1-2,CASSPRKGTGKHGYTF,TGTGCCAGCAGTCCGCGAAAGGGGACCGGGAAACATGGCTACACCTTC
many,TRBV21-1,NA,TRBJ1-1,CALARGQGRGTEAFF,TGCGCGTTAGCCAGGGGACAGGGAAGGGGCACTGAAGCTTTCTTT
many,TRBV29-1,NA,TRBJ2-3,CSAGLSTDTQYF,TGCAGCGCTGGACTTAGCACAGATACGCAGTATTTT
NA,TRBV7-8,NA,TRBJ2-7,CASSFELDGQYF,TGTGCCAGCAGCTTTGAGCTGGACGGGCAGTACTTC
few,TRBV12-3/TRBV12-4,NA,TRBJ1-3,CASTTLTGSFSGNTIYF,TGTGCCAGCACCACACTGACAGGTTCTTTCTCTGGAAACACCATATATTTT
NA,TRBV12-3/TRBV12-4,NA,TRBJ2-3,CASSLGHSTDTQYF,TGTGCCAGCAGTTTAGGGCATTCCACAGATACGCAGTATTTT
many,TRBV5-1,NA,TRBJ1-1,CASSPSTAPNTEAFF,TGCGCCAGCAGCCCGTCGACGGCTCCTAACACTGAAGCTTTCTTT
few,TRBV29-1,NA,TRBJ1-4,CSVVGPNEKLFF,TGCAGCGTTGTGGGACCTAATGAAAAACTGTTTTTT
NA,TRBV10-1,TRBD2,TRBJ2-1,CASSESSGAQFF,TGCGCCAGCAGTGAGTCCAGCGGGGCCCAGTTCTTC